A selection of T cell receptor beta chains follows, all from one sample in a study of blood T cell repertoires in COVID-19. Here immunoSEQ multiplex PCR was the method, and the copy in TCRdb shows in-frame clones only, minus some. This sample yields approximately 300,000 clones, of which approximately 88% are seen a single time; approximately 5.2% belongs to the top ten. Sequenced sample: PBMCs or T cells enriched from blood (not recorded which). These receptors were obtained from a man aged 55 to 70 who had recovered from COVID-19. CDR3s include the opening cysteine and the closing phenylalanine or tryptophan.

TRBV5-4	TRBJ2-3	CASSSRTSGTDTQYF
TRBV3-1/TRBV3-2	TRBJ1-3	CASSYARGHTIYF
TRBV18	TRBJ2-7	CASSPLSGPTYEQYF
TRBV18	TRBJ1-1	CASSPKLMNTEAFF
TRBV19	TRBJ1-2	CASRGTGRGYGYTF
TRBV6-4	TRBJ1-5	CASSADGSRGPQHF
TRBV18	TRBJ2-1	CASSPPSLALYNEQFF
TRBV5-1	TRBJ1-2	CASSLDVPGQGPSGYTF
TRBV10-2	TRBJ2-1	CASTRTAYNEQFF
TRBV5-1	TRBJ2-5	CASSFALAGGETQYF
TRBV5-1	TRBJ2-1	CASSFQEVWHEQFF
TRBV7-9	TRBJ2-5	CASSPGYGSQQQTQYF
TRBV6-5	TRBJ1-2	CASTRQALTYGYTF
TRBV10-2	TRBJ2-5	CASSATGEGTQYF
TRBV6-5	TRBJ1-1	CASSRTGLNTEAFF
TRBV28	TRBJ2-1	CASRPRGNHNEQFF
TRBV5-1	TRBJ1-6	CASSLGDRGYNSPLHF
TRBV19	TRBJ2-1	CASMEAGTSGKNEQFF
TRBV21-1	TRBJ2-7	CASSKGTTLQYF
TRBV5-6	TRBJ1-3	CASTWTGTGNTIYF
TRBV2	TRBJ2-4	CASMTSGRYDIQYF